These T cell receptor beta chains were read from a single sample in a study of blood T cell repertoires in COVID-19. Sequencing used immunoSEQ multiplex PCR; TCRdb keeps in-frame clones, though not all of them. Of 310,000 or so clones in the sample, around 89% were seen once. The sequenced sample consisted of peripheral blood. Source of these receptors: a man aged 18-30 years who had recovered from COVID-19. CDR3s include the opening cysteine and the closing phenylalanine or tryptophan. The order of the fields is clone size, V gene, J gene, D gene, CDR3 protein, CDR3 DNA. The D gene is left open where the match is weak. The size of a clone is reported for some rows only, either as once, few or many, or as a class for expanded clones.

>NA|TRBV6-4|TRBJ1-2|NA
CASSDRAGRLGGYTF
TGTGCCAGCAGTGACCGGGCGGGCCGCCTTGGTGGCTACACCTTC
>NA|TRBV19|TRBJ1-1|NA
CASSNRDKAFF
TGTGCCAGTAGTAACAGGGACAAAGCTTTCTTT
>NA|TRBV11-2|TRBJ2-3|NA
CASSLGGLGTDTQYF
TGTGCCAGCAGCTTAGGAGGGCTCGGCACAGATACGCAGTATTTT
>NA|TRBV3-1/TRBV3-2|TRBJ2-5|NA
CASSQGHAQETQYF
TGTGCCAGCAGCCAAGGGCACGCACAAGAGACCCAGTACTTC
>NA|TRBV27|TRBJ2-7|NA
CASSFRQGPYEQYF
TGTGCCAGCAGTTTCCGTCAGGGGCCCTACGAGCAGTACTTC
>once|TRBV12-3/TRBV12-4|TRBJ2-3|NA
CASSLGGADTQYF
TGTGCCAGCAGTTTAGGAGGCGCAGATACGCAGTATTTT
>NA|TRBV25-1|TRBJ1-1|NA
CASSEGQGPEAFF
TGTGCCAGCAGTGAAGGACAAGGACCTGAAGCTTTCTTT
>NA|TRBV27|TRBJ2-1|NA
CASSLGVGHLLGNEQFF
TGTGCCAGCAGTTTAGGGGTTGGACATTTATTAGGGAATGAGCAGTTCTTC
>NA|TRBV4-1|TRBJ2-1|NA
CASSQGLGQFF
TGCGCCAGCAGCCAAGGACTAGGTCAGTTCTTC
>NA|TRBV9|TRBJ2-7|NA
CASSVSTSHEQYF
TGTGCCAGCAGCGTCTCGACTAGTCACGAGCAGTACTTC
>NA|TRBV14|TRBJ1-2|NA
CASSQSGFRVDGYTF
TGTGCCAGCAGCCAATCAGGGTTTCGAGTTGATGGCTACACCTTC
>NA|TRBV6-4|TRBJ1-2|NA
CASSDSAGVGYGYTF
TGTGCCAGCAGTGACTCCGCAGGGGTTGGCTATGGCTACACCTTC